Listed below are T cell receptor beta chains from one sample, sequenced in a study of shared clonotypes between healthy human individuals. The data were produced by immunoSEQ multiplex PCR, yet TCRdb's version contains in-frame clones alone and is incomplete. The table records roughly 660,000 clones, roughly 88% of them present only once. Sequencing was done on a sample of memory CD8+ T cells from PBMCs. The receptor set was obtained from a man between 18 and 35 years old in good health. Some clones in this sample may be carry-over from other donors' samples. CDR3s include the opening cysteine and the closing phenylalanine or tryptophan. The D gene is left open where the match is weak. Clone size is not always given. Where it is, it says once, few, many or a class for expanded clones.

j_call: TRBJ2-1
clone_size: NA
cdr3_length: 17
d_call: NA
v_call: TRBV27
cdr3_nt: TGTGCCAGCAGTTCACCAAACTATGGACGAGCCGACAATGAGCAGTTCTTC
cdr3_aa: CASSSPNYGRADNEQFF

j_call: TRBJ2-6
clone_size: NA
cdr3_length: 14
d_call: NA
v_call: TRBV6-5
cdr3_nt: TGTGCCAGCAAGGGAGCCTCCGGGGCCAACGTCCTGACTTTC
cdr3_aa: CASKGASGANVLTF

j_call: TRBJ2-7
clone_size: NA
cdr3_length: 13
d_call: NA
v_call: TRBV4-3
cdr3_nt: TGCGCCAGCAGCCGGGACGGCTCCTACGAGCAGTACTTC
cdr3_aa: CASSRDGSYEQYF

j_call: TRBJ2-1
clone_size: NA
cdr3_length: 12
d_call: TRBD2
v_call: TRBV14
cdr3_nt: TGTGCCAGCAGCCCGGGGGGAGGTGAGCAGTTCTTC
cdr3_aa: CASSPGGGEQFF

j_call: TRBJ2-7
clone_size: NA
cdr3_length: 15
d_call: NA
v_call: TRBV6-6
cdr3_nt: TGTGCCAGCAGTCCGTTCGTGACAGGAGCCCCCGAGCAGTACTTC
cdr3_aa: CASSPFVTGAPEQYF

j_call: TRBJ2-7
clone_size: NA
cdr3_length: 12
d_call: NA
v_call: TRBV27
cdr3_nt: TGTGCCAGCGCCGGGACCCTCTACGAGCAGTACTTC
cdr3_aa: CASAGTLYEQYF

j_call: TRBJ1-2
clone_size: NA
cdr3_length: 15
d_call: TRBD1
v_call: TRBV27
cdr3_nt: TGTGCCAGCAGTTTATCAGGGGGCGCGGGCTATGGCTACACCTTC
cdr3_aa: CASSLSGGAGYGYTF

j_call: TRBJ2-7
clone_size: NA
cdr3_length: 15
d_call: TRBD2
v_call: TRBV19
cdr3_nt: TGTGCCAGTAAGGGGGCTAGCGGGAGCGGCTACGAGCAGTACTTC
cdr3_aa: CASKGASGSGYEQYF

j_call: TRBJ2-2
clone_size: NA
cdr3_length: 13
d_call: NA
v_call: TRBV9
cdr3_nt: TGTGCCAGCGCCTGGGGGGACACCGGGGAGCTGTTTTTT
cdr3_aa: CASAWGDTGELFF

j_call: TRBJ1-2
clone_size: NA
cdr3_length: 13
d_call: TRBD1
v_call: TRBV28
cdr3_nt: TGTGCCAGCAGTTTCACAGGGGCCTATGGCTACACCTTC
cdr3_aa: CASSFTGAYGYTF

j_call: TRBJ2-2
clone_size: once
cdr3_length: 13
d_call: NA
v_call: TRBV11-2
cdr3_nt: TGTGCCAGCAGCTCTAGGGGGGGCGGGGAGCTGTTTTTT
cdr3_aa: CASSSRGGGELFF

j_call: TRBJ2-1
clone_size: NA
cdr3_length: 14
d_call: NA
v_call: TRBV15
cdr3_nt: TGTGCCACCAGCACCCGCACTGCCTACAATGAGCAGTTCTTC
cdr3_aa: CATSTRTAYNEQFF

j_call: TRBJ2-3
clone_size: NA
cdr3_length: 15
d_call: NA
v_call: TRBV19
cdr3_nt: TGTGCCAGTAGTATAGGAGGGTCGGGCACAGATACGCAGTATTTT
cdr3_aa: CASSIGGSGTDTQYF

j_call: TRBJ2-3
clone_size: many
cdr3_length: 16
d_call: TRBD2
v_call: TRBV6-6
cdr3_nt: TGTGCCAGCAGTAAGACTAGCGGGGCTAGCACAGATACGCAGTATTTT
cdr3_aa: CASSKTSGASTDTQYF

j_call: TRBJ2-1
clone_size: once
cdr3_length: 17
d_call: TRBD1
v_call: TRBV5-8
cdr3_nt: TGTGCCAGCAGCTTGGTCTTGGGGACAGGGGTAAACAATGAGCAGTTCTTC
cdr3_aa: CASSLVLGTGVNNEQFF

j_call: TRBJ1-1
clone_size: NA
cdr3_length: 14
d_call: NA
v_call: TRBV28
cdr3_nt: TGTGCCAGCAGTGCTGACGGAAAGAACACTGAAGCTTTCTTT
cdr3_aa: CASSADGKNTEAFF

j_call: TRBJ1-5
clone_size: NA
cdr3_length: 16
d_call: NA
v_call: TRBV6-1
cdr3_nt: TGTGCCAGCAGTGATAAGGGTGTTTTTCCTGATCAGCCCCAGCATTTT
cdr3_aa: CASSDKGVFPDQPQHF

j_call: TRBJ2-7
clone_size: NA
cdr3_length: 13
d_call: NA
v_call: TRBV7-9
cdr3_nt: TGTGCCAGCAGCTGGGGACCGGCATACGAGCAGTACTTC
cdr3_aa: CASSWGPAYEQYF

j_call: TRBJ1-1
clone_size: NA
cdr3_length: 14
d_call: NA
v_call: TRBV7-9
cdr3_nt: TGTGCCAGCAGCTTAGTGGGAGGGAACACTGAAGCTTTCTTT
cdr3_aa: CASSLVGGNTEAFF

j_call: TRBJ2-3
clone_size: NA
cdr3_length: 16
d_call: NA
v_call: TRBV10-3
cdr3_nt: TGTGCCATCAGTGGGGACCACACCCCCCCCACAGATACGCAGTATTTT
cdr3_aa: CAISGDHTPPTDTQYF

j_call: TRBJ2-3
clone_size: NA
cdr3_length: 16
d_call: TRBD2
v_call: TRBV4-3
cdr3_nt: TGCGCCAGCAGCCCGACCCCGGGAGGGGGTGTAGATACGCAGTATTTT
cdr3_aa: CASSPTPGGGVDTQYF

j_call: TRBJ2-3
clone_size: NA
cdr3_length: 14
d_call: TRBD2
v_call: TRBV27
cdr3_nt: TGTGCCAGCACCCGACTAGCTTCCGCAGATACGCAGTATTTT
cdr3_aa: CASTRLASADTQYF

j_call: TRBJ2-7
clone_size: NA
cdr3_length: 13
d_call: NA
v_call: TRBV7-9
cdr3_nt: TGTGCCAGCAGCCACAACAGGGTATCCGAGCAGTACTTC
cdr3_aa: CASSHNRVSEQYF

j_call: TRBJ1-2
clone_size: NA
cdr3_length: 14
d_call: NA
v_call: TRBV29-1
cdr3_nt: TGCAGCGTTATGAATCCCACCACACGCTATGGCTACACCTTC
cdr3_aa: CSVMNPTTRYGYTF

j_call: TRBJ2-7
clone_size: NA
cdr3_length: 15
d_call: TRBD1
v_call: TRBV28
cdr3_nt: TGTGCCAGCAGTCTCGGGACAGGCTCGACCTACGAGCAGTACTTC
cdr3_aa: CASSLGTGSTYEQYF